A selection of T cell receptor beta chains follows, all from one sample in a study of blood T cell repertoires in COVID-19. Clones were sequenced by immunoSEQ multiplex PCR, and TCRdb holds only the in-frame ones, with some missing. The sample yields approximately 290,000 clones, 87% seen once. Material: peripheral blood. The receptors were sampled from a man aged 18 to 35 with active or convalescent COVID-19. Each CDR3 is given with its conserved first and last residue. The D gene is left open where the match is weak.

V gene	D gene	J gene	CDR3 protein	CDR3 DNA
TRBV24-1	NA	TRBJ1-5	CATSDSLSGGNQPQHF	TGTGCCACCAGTGACAGCTTATCGGGGGGCAATCAGCCCCAGCATTTT
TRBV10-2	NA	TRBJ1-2	CASSDPPGVGNYGYTF	TGCGCCAGCAGTGACCCGCCAGGGGTGGGTAACTATGGCTACACCTTC
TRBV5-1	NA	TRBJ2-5	CASSLATSQETQYF	TGCGCCAGCAGCTTGGCCACCAGCCAAGAGACCCAGTACTTC
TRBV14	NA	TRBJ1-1	CASRGPGGTEAFF	TGTGCCAGCAGGGGGCCGGGTGGCACTGAAGCTTTCTTT
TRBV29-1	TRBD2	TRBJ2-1	CSAIIGLAGGGEQFF	TGCAGCGCTATAATCGGACTAGCGGGTGGCGGTGAGCAGTTCTTC
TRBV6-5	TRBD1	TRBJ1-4	CAARTGGEKLFF	TGTGCCGCAAGGACAGGGGGTGAAAAACTGTTTTTT
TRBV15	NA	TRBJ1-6	CATSSHRQNSPLHF	TGTGCCACCAGCAGCCACAGGCAAAATTCACCCCTCCACTTT
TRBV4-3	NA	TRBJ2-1	CASSQNLGGPYNEQFF	TGCGCCAGCAGCCAAAATCTCGGGGGGCCCTACAATGAGCAGTTCTTC
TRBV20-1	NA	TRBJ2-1	CSASALGSPYNEQFF	TGCAGTGCTAGTGCTCTGGGGAGCCCCTACAATGAGCAGTTCTTC
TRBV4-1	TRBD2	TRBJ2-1	CASSRLAVLGSSYNEQFF	TGCGCCAGCAGCAGGCTAGCGGTCCTTGGGAGCTCCTACAATGAGCAGTTCTTC
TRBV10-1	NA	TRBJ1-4	CASSRGAQEKLFF	TGCGCCAGCAGTCGGGGGGCTCAAGAAAAACTGTTTTTT